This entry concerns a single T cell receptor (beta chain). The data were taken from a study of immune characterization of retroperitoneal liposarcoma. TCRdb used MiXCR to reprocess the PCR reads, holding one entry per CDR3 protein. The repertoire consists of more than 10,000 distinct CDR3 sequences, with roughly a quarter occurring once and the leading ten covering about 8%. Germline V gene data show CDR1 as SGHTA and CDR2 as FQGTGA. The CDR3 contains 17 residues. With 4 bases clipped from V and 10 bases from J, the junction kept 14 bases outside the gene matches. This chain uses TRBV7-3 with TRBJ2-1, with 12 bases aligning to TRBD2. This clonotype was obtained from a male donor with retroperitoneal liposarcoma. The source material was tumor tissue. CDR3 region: CASSSWTSGDLLGEQFF. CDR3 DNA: TGTGCCAGCAGCTCCTGGACTAGCGGGGACCTGCTCGGGGAGCAGTTCTTC.